This T cell receptor (beta chain) was identified during a study of brain T cells in children with intractable seizures. Broader study findings: Patients' HCMV serostatus was unknown; virus specificity rests on CDR3 similarity alone. Pre-surgery blood may have been undersampled, hiding some clones.

The time point denotes: blood from clinic visit 5 months post-surgery; TSC patient then seizure free. This clone was seen more than once but under ten times. The antigen is not known. In germline, CDR1 is MNHEY, CDR2 SVGAGI. This CDR3 region has 14 residues. Trimming took 7 bases from V and 5 from J; bases not matched to a gene: 8. The assay was immunoSEQ multiplex PCR, and TCRdb's table has in-frame clones only and misses some. The repertoire holds about 350,000 clones, roughly 92% seen once, with 4.5% to 7% in the top ten. Sequences were derived from peripheral blood, sampled about 5 months after surgery. The chain couples TRBV6-5 to TRBJ1-2; the match to TRBD1 covers 9 bases. This receptor was identified in a boy less than two years old with tuberous sclerosis and intractable seizures. DNA of the CDR3: TGTGCCAGCACTTCGGGACAGGGAGTTTATGGCTACACCTTC. Residues: CASTSGQGVYGYTF.